This is a list of T cell receptor beta chains from one sample in a study of post-analysis software for immune sequencing data. TCRdb passed the PCR reads through MiXCR, listing each CDR3 protein once. The sample holds roughly 200,000 distinct CDR3 sequences, 25% to 35% seen once. The sample consisted of blood. The receptors here all came from a girl aged 2-17 years with multiple sclerosis. The conserved cysteine and the conserved F or W are not part of the CDR3 here. D genes are given only for firm matches.

d_gene	v_gene	j_gene	CDR3aa
TRBD2	TRBV3-1	TRBJ2-1	ASSQERWTSTYNEQF
TRBD1	TRBV19	TRBJ1-2	ASSIRDRGYGYT
NA	TRBV19	TRBJ1-1	ASSVPSAAMNTEAF
NA	TRBV20-1	TRBJ1-1	SARYEQGAGTEAF
NA	TRBV5-1	TRBJ1-2	ASSVRQPEEGYT
NA	TRBV6-2/TRBV6-3	TRBJ2-1	ASRKKAGGHEQF
NA	TRBV18	TRBJ1-5	ASSPDSSNQPQH
TRBD2	TRBV7-3	TRBJ2-7	ASSSLAGATYEQY
NA	TRBV10-3	TRBJ2-1	AIGLTNEQF
NA	TRBV7-8	TRBJ2-7	ASSSREGPYEQY
TRBD1	TRBV18	TRBJ1-2	ASSPLGDRKTNRNYGYT
TRBD2	TRBV7-2	TRBJ2-1	ASTEASGYNEQF
NA	TRBV12-3/TRBV12-4	TRBJ2-1	ASSPSSGSYNEQF
TRBD1	TRBV27	TRBJ1-4	ASSSDRLNEKLF
TRBD1	TRBV6-1	TRBJ2-3	ASSGTGGADTQY
NA	TRBV20-1	TRBJ2-3	SARGGNTDTQY
TRBD1	TRBV12-3/TRBV12-4	TRBJ2-5	ASSRGTGQETQY
TRBD1	TRBV28	TRBJ1-5	ASSFPKTGPNQPQH
NA	TRBV7-2	TRBJ2-1	ASSLGQGPSYNEQF
NA	TRBV7-2	TRBJ2-6	ASSLVGTNNVLT
NA	TRBV20-1	TRBJ1-5	SAILGGQPQH
NA	TRBV11-2	TRBJ2-1	ASSSTATPYNEQF
TRBD2	TRBV12-3/TRBV12-4	TRBJ2-5	ASSTIAGGLWETQY
NA	TRBV4-2	TRBJ2-1	ASSPQAGTNEQF
NA	TRBV20-1	TRBJ2-3	SADHRRDLNTQY
NA	TRBV5-1	TRBJ1-2	ASSPDRMNYGYT
NA	TRBV29-1	TRBJ1-3	SVTDPESSGNTIY
NA	TRBV5-6	TRBJ1-1	ASNNLAHLMNTEAF
NA	TRBV18	TRBJ2-7	ASSPGQRSYEQY
NA	TRBV7-6	TRBJ2-7	ASSLGQWYEQY
TRBD2	TRBV12-3/TRBV12-4	TRBJ2-3	ASSLLGRAPGTQY
NA	TRBV6-6	TRBJ1-1	ASSSRGGATTEAF
NA	TRBV28	TRBJ1-1	ASSPRAQNMNTEAF
NA	TRBV6-5	TRBJ2-6	ASRRGGGANVLT
TRBD1	TRBV5-1	TRBJ2-1	ASSFRQGANEQF
NA	TRBV20-1	TRBJ2-7	SAAGQSYEQY
NA	TRBV7-6	TRBJ1-5	ASSVRVGLYSNQPQH
NA	TRBV7-8	TRBJ2-7	ASSTHRVIYEQY
NA	TRBV11-2	TRBJ2-3	ASSLWAGGQGDTQY
TRBD2	TRBV7-2	TRBJ2-7	ASKGTSGAYEQY
TRBD1	TRBV6-1	TRBJ2-1	ASSDSSGTGVWNEQF
NA	TRBV7-9	TRBJ1-2	ASSLVNSLRGYT
TRBD1	TRBV12-3/TRBV12-4	TRBJ1-1	ASSSPGGGQNTEAF
NA	TRBV12-3/TRBV12-4	TRBJ2-1	ASTELSKEQF
NA	TRBV5-1	TRBJ2-1	ASSRAVRDQSSYNEQF
NA	TRBV9	TRBJ2-7	ASSVGDTYDYEQY
TRBD1	TRBV27	TRBJ2-1	ASHPRTGVNNEQF
NA	TRBV2	TRBJ2-5	ASARDSFQETQY
TRBD1	TRBV12-3/TRBV12-4	TRBJ2-7	ASSFGTGGLYEQY
TRBD1	TRBV29-1	TRBJ1-1	SAGTANTEAF
NA	TRBV20-1	TRBJ2-1	SARGWDVDSIDEQF
TRBD1	TRBV10-3	TRBJ1-1	AISGPGTGGNTEAF
TRBD1	TRBV20-1	TRBJ1-1	SARQGGTVPNLNTEAF
TRBD1	TRBV6-5	TRBJ2-2	ASSTTGETGELF
TRBD2	TRBV6-4	TRBJ2-7	ASSDSIQGLAEVYEQY